This TCR beta chain was observed in a study of quantifying T cell responses using KT2 cells. The overall study: cDNA was made from DNase-treated RNA using alpha and beta constant primers.

This CDR3 contains 14 residues. In germline, CDR1 is SQVTM, CDR2 ANQGSEA. V was clipped by 7 bases and J by 0 bases, with 13 bases between them. Each cDNA got a UMI-containing oligo ligated at its 3' end. The first PCR ran approximately 4 cycles with an equimolar RC1.1 and RC1.2 beta primer mix. TCRdb reprocessed the UMI-ligation and nested PCR reads via MiXCR and lists one record per CDR3 protein. The data hold 45,000 to 65,000 distinct CDR3 sequences, with roughly 12% observed a single time. This clonotype was counted between two and nine times. Known numbers of the T cell clone KT2 were added to PBMC. Fixed numbers of PBMC received varying amounts of KT2 cells.

The sequencing sample was made of PBMCs spiked with cells of the T cell clone KT2. The receptor's source is a human donor. The chain has TRBV29-1 and TRBJ2-1; possibly TRBD1 or TRBD2 for D (5 bases each). The CDR3 sequence: CSGDTGTSYNEQFF. The DNA for the CDR3 is TGCAGCGGTGATACCGGGACCTCCTACAATGAGCAGTTCTTC.